This T cell receptor beta chain emerged from a study of blood T cell repertoires in COVID-19. Turning to the study itself: Sites in the United States, Italy and Spain provided acute and convalescent COVID-19 samples. Sources were T cells, B-cell-depleted T cells, or PBMCs; the material itself was cDNA or gDNA.

Original analysis: Quantification of nucleated cells was approximated via reference gene primer amplification. The protocol was immunoSEQ multiplex PCR, while the TCRdb copy is restricted to in-frame clones and leaves out a portion. V and J calls and clone size come straight from that table; D and trimming were deduced from the DNA. The repertoire holds roughly 350,000 clones, roughly 90% seen once, with under 5% in the top ten. The junction had 13 bases not matched to a gene; V was cut back by 7 bases and J by 6 bases. This CDR3 contains 15 residues. The germline V gene has CDR1 SGHVS and CDR2 FQNEAQ.

The source material was peripheral blood. V usage is TRBV7-8 and J usage is TRBJ2-7, with 9 bases lining up with TRBD1. The sequence came from a woman aged 45-60 years with active or convalescent COVID-19. The CDR3 DNA reads TGTGCCAGCAACCTAGGACAGGGGAGTATTAGCGAGCAGTACTTC. Its translation: CASNLGQGSISEQYF.